This T cell receptor (beta chain) was documented in a study of T cells in Graves' hyperthyroidism and ophthalmopathy. This clonotype was found many times. CDR3 length: 11 amino acids. V lost 3 bases and J 7 bases, leaving 3 bases between the germline ends. TCR beta CDR3 regions were amplified from RNA transcripts. A set of HTBI primers served as the primers for a first-round RT-PCR of the TCR CDR3. TCRdb reprocessed the multiplex PCR reads via MiXCR and lists one record per CDR3 protein. The data contain around 620,000 distinct CDR3 sequences, about 43% of them seen just once; the ten biggest clones take up around 19%.

The chain carries TRBV12-3 or TRBV12-4 and TRBJ2-2, with no clear D. Specimen: peripheral blood or thyroid tissue (not recorded which). The receptor was isolated from an adult woman with Graves' disease, either hyperthyroidism or ophthalmopathy (not recorded which). CDR3 DNA sequence: TGTGCCAGCAGTTTTATCGGGGAGCTGTTTTTT. This sequence encodes CASSFIGELFF.